The source of this TCR beta chain is a study of T cell repertoires in cytomegalovirus infection. Study details: Both a matching HLA type and CMV infection were indicated by public TCR beta signatures. General study results and limits: CMV carriers with the relevant HLA were identified by cumulative public TCR beta family frequency. CMV-specific TCR beta clonotypes restricted by HLA-C were the ones dominating the ex vivo response.

TCRdb passed the reads through MiXCR, listing each CDR3 protein once. The table lists roughly 200,000 distinct CDR3 sequences, about a sixth of them singletons. As to this clonotype: What it binds is not known.

Sequencing was done on a sample of CD8+ T cells from PBMCs. This TCR was recovered from a human donor in good health (CMV status not recorded). Some clones in this sample may be carry-over from other donors' samples.

CDR3 in DNA: TGTGCCAGCACCATACGGGGCGGCGCTGAAGCTTTCTTT. Residues: CASTIRGGAEAFF. The chain links TRBV6-2 or TRBV6-3 to TRBJ1-1; tentatively, D is TRBD1 (5 bases). Germline V gene sequence: CDR1 MNHEY, CDR2 SVGEGT. The V end lost 7 bases, the J end lost 6 bases, and 15 bases lay between the germline ends. This CDR3 region has 13 residues.